The rows below give T cell receptor beta chains drawn from one sample of a study of OX40 agonist ivuxolimab in advanced cancers. Assay: immunoSEQ multiplex PCR; the TCRdb copy retains only in-frame clones and omits some. In the table there are some 70,000 clones, roughly nine tenths of which are singletons. The sample was CD4+ or CD8+ T cells sorted from blood, taken in a trial of the OX40 agonist ivuxolimab. The receptors derive from an adult with an advanced solid tumor such as melanoma, head and neck, liver or kidney cancer. The CDR3 runs from the conserved cysteine through the conserved F or W. The D gene is left open where the match is weak. Clone size is shown for a subset of rows, as once, few, many or a class of expanded clone.

V: TRBV5-1; D: -; J: TRBJ1-6; length: 13; size: -; CDR3: CASSAESNSPLHF; DNA: TGCGCCAGCTCTGCAGAATCAAATTCACCCCTCCACTTT
V: TRBV6-5; D: TRBD1; J: TRBJ1-1; length: 11; size: once; CDR3: CASGTVAEAFF; DNA: TGTGCCAGCGGGACAGTCGCTGAAGCTTTCTTT
V: TRBV7-6; D: -; J: TRBJ2-7; length: 15; size: once; CDR3: CASSLGGGVSDQQYF; DNA: TGTGCCAGCAGCTTAGGAGGGGGAGTGAGCGATCAGCAGTACTTC
V: TRBV6-5; D: -; J: TRBJ1-2; length: 10; size: -; CDR3: CASSTACYTF; DNA: TGTGCCAGCAGTACCGCCTGCTACACCTTC
V: TRBV4-2; D: -; J: TRBJ2-5; length: 15; size: -; CDR3: CASSQGAGVQETQYF; DNA: TGTGCCAGCAGCCAGGGAGCGGGCGTTCAAGAGACCCAGTACTTC
V: TRBV19; D: TRBD1; J: TRBJ1-5; length: 17; size: -; CDR3: CASSNSGTAWGNQPQHF; DNA: TGTGCCAGTAGTAATTCGGGGACAGCATGGGGCAATCAGCCCCAGCATTTT
V: TRBV28; D: -; J: TRBJ1-4; length: 13; size: -; CDR3: CASKDGTNEKLFF; DNA: TGTGCCAGCAAAGACGGGACTAATGAAAAACTGTTTTTT
V: TRBV7-6; D: -; J: TRBJ2-7; length: 14; size: -; CDR3: CASSSRGDSYEQYF; DNA: TGTGCCAGCAGCTCGAGGGGGGATTCCTACGAGCAGTACTTC
V: TRBV18; D: -; J: TRBJ2-7; length: 14; size: few; CDR3: CASSPWSENYEQYF; DNA: TGTGCCAGCTCACCGTGGTCCGAAAATTACGAGCAGTACTTC
V: TRBV6-1; D: -; J: TRBJ1-4; length: 15; size: -; CDR3: CASREQPTTNEKLFF; DNA: TGTGCCAGCAGGGAACAACCTACAACTAATGAAAAACTGTTTTTT
V: TRBV6-1; D: -; J: TRBJ1-2; length: 14; size: -; CDR3: CASSERQLLYGYTF; DNA: TGTGCCAGCAGTGAACGTCAGCTCCTCTATGGCTACACCTTC
V: TRBV5-1; D: -; J: TRBJ2-5; length: 16; size: -; CDR3: CASSLGSLGGQETQYF; DNA: TGCGCCAGCAGCTTAGGCAGCCTTGGAGGCCAAGAGACCCAGTACTTC
V: TRBV11-3; D: TRBD2; J: TRBJ2-7; length: 15; size: -; CDR3: CASSRSGRAGYEQYF; DNA: TGTGCCAGCAGTCGTAGCGGGAGGGCCGGGTACGAGCAGTACTTC
V: TRBV6-5; D: -; J: TRBJ2-2; length: 13; size: -; CDR3: CASRLASTGELFF; DNA: TGTGCCAGCCGGCTAGCGTCCACCGGGGAGCTGTTTTTT
V: TRBV6-1; D: -; J: TRBJ1-4; length: 13; size: -; CDR3: CASSLATNEKLFF; DNA: TGTGCCAGCAGTCTCGCAACTAATGAAAAACTGTTTTTT
V: TRBV11-2; D: -; J: TRBJ1-4; length: 16; size: -; CDR3: CASSKQLTVGNEKLFF; DNA: TGTGCCAGCAGTAAACAATTAACAGTCGGTAATGAAAAACTGTTTTTT
V: TRBV28; D: -; J: TRBJ2-5; length: 17; size: -; CDR3: CASSPLRISGSRWTQYF; DNA: TGTGCCAGCAGTCCCCTACGGATTAGCGGAAGCCGGTGGACCCAGTACTTC
V: TRBV6-5; D: -; J: TRBJ2-2; length: 13; size: -; CDR3: CASSYPRTGELFF; DNA: TGTGCCAGCAGTTATCCGAGGACCGGGGAGCTGTTTTTT
V: TRBV7-2; D: -; J: TRBJ1-1; length: 13; size: -; CDR3: CASNLGIGTEAFF; DNA: TGTGCCAGCAACCTGGGGATCGGCACTGAAGCTTTCTTT
V: TRBV30; D: -; J: TRBJ1-6; length: 16; size: -; CDR3: CAWSDEDTSGNSPLHF; DNA: TGTGCCTGGAGCGACGAAGACACGTCCGGGAATTCACCCCTCCACTTT
V: TRBV19; D: -; J: TRBJ2-2; length: 19; size: once; CDR3: CASSISVGRAAVRTGELFF; DNA: TGTGCCAGTAGTATCAGTGTAGGCAGGGCGGCGGTGAGGACCGGGGAGCTGTTTTTT
V: TRBV4-2; D: TRBD2; J: TRBJ2-1; length: 16; size: -; CDR3: CASSQDGAGVRLEQFF; DNA: TGTGCCAGCAGCCAAGATGGGGCGGGAGTCCGGCTAGAGCAGTTCTTC
V: TRBV18; D: -; J: TRBJ2-3; length: 13; size: -; CDR3: CASSPQETDTQYF; DNA: TGTGCCAGCTCACCACAGGAGACAGATACGCAGTATTTT
V: TRBV19; D: -; J: TRBJ2-3; length: 15; size: -; CDR3: CASSIRRTNTDTQYF; DNA: TGTGCCAGTAGTATACGCAGGACCAACACAGATACGCAGTATTTT
V: TRBV15; D: -; J: TRBJ1-4; length: 15; size: -; CDR3: CATSRPRGSNEKLFF; DNA: TGTGCCACCAGCAGACCCAGGGGAAGTAATGAAAAACTGTTTTTT
V: TRBV7-2; D: TRBD1; J: TRBJ2-6; length: 16; size: -; CDR3: CASRSRTGAGANVLTF; DNA: TGTGCCAGCAGAAGCCGGACAGGTGCTGGGGCCAACGTCCTGACTTTC
V: TRBV19; D: -; J: TRBJ2-7; length: 15; size: -; CDR3: CASSIRGDKGYEQYF; DNA: TGTGCCAGTAGTATTCGAGGGGATAAGGGGTACGAGCAGTACTTC
V: TRBV5-4; D: -; J: TRBJ2-2; length: 16; size: -; CDR3: CASSAKPGLNTGELFF; DNA: TGTGCCAGCAGCGCAAAACCGGGACTCAACACCGGGGAGCTGTTTTTT
V: TRBV5-1; D: -; J: TRBJ2-1; length: 16; size: -; CDR3: CASSLAGQSSYNEQFF; DNA: TGCGCCAGCAGCTTGGCCGGACAGAGCTCCTACAATGAGCAGTTCTTC
V: TRBV9; D: -; J: TRBJ2-5; length: 14; size: few; CDR3: CASSVGTIQETQYF; DNA: TGTGCCAGCAGCGTGGGAACGATACAAGAGACCCAGTACTTC
V: TRBV7-7; D: TRBD2; J: TRBJ2-1; length: 16; size: -; CDR3: CASSSRGGYSYNEQFF; DNA: TGTGCTAGCAGCTCTCGGGGGGGATACTCCTACAATGAGCAGTTCTTC
V: TRBV5-1; D: TRBD2; J: TRBJ2-7; length: 18; size: -; CDR3: CASSLRGGSGAGGNEQYF; DNA: TGCGCCAGCAGCTTGAGGGGAGGGAGCGGAGCGGGGGGGAACGAGCAGTACTTC
V: TRBV28; D: TRBD2; J: TRBJ2-7; length: 15; size: -; CDR3: CASRPGLAGTYEQYF; DNA: TGTGCCAGCAGGCCCGGACTAGCGGGGACTTACGAGCAGTACTTC
V: TRBV9; D: TRBD1; J: TRBJ1-5; length: 16; size: once; CDR3: CASSLQPTGARQPQHF; DNA: TGTGCCAGCAGCCTACAACCCACAGGGGCTCGGCAGCCCCAGCATTTT
V: TRBV5-1; D: -; J: TRBJ1-1; length: 13; size: -; CDR3: CASSYNGETEAFF; DNA: TGCGCCAGCAGTTATAATGGGGAGACTGAAGCTTTCTTT
V: TRBV15; D: -; J: TRBJ2-7; length: 15; size: -; CDR3: CATSRERGPLYEQYF; DNA: TGTGCCACCAGCAGAGAAAGGGGCCCTCTCTACGAGCAGTACTTC
V: TRBV5-6; D: -; J: TRBJ2-3; length: 16; size: -; CDR3: CASSRRINIGADTQYF; DNA: TGTGCCAGCAGCCGCCGAATTAACATAGGGGCAGATACGCAGTATTTT
V: TRBV28; D: -; J: TRBJ2-3; length: 13; size: once; CDR3: CAGQPSSTDTQYF; DNA: TGTGCCGGTCAGCCTTCTAGCACAGATACGCAGTATTTT
V: TRBV11-2; D: -; J: TRBJ1-1; length: 14; size: -; CDR3: CASSLAPPFTEAFF; DNA: TGTGCCAGCAGCTTAGCCCCACCATTCACTGAAGCTTTCTTT
V: TRBV6-5; D: -; J: TRBJ2-7; length: 14; size: -; CDR3: CASSYGQGEVEQYF; DNA: TGTGCCAGCAGTTACGGGCAGGGAGAAGTAGAGCAGTACTTC
V: TRBV7-2; D: TRBD2; J: TRBJ2-1; length: 15; size: -; CDR3: CASSHGAGGPGEQFF; DNA: TGTGCCAGCAGTCACGGGGCGGGAGGGCCCGGTGAGCAGTTCTTC
V: TRBV7-8; D: -; J: TRBJ1-5; length: 13; size: -; CDR3: CASSLDRNQPQHF; DNA: TGTGCCAGCAGTCTGGACAGAAATCAGCCCCAGCATTTT
V: TRBV28; D: TRBD1; J: TRBJ1-1; length: 13; size: -; CDR3: CASGQGANTEAFF; DNA: TGTGCCAGCGGACAGGGGGCGAACACTGAAGCTTTCTTT
V: TRBV5-1; D: -; J: TRBJ1-4; length: 15; size: -; CDR3: CASSPGQKSGEKLFF; DNA: TGCGCCAGCAGCCCCGGACAGAAGTCAGGTGAAAAACTGTTTTTT
V: TRBV5-4; D: -; J: TRBJ2-3; length: 15; size: -; CDR3: CASSLDLGSTDTQYF; DNA: TGTGCCAGCAGCCTGGATTTGGGTAGCACAGATACGCAGTATTTT
V: TRBV6-6; D: TRBD2; J: TRBJ2-1; length: 14; size: few; CDR3: CASRQTSGYNEQFF; DNA: TGTGCCAGCAGGCAAACTAGCGGATACAATGAGCAGTTCTTC
V: TRBV19; D: -; J: TRBJ2-3; length: 16; size: -; CDR3: CASAVGPLLSTDTQYF; DNA: TGTGCCAGTGCCGTGGGGCCACTTCTTAGCACAGATACGCAGTATTTT
V: TRBV7-4; D: -; J: TRBJ1-6; length: 16; size: -; CDR3: CASSLKGVSYNSPLHF; DNA: TGTGCCAGCAGCTTAAAGGGGGTAAGTTATAATTCACCCCTCCACTTT